These T cell receptor beta chains were read from a single sample in a study of long-term antiretroviral therapy in people with HIV. Assay used: immunoSEQ multiplex PCR; TCRdb lists only in-frame clones, some missing. The table lists under 50,000 clones, around nine tenths of them singletons. The material sequenced was unsorted PBMCs, taken 0.1 years before starting antiretroviral therapy. The source is a woman aged 45-60 years with HIV. The CDR3 runs from the conserved cysteine through the conserved F or W. The D gene is left open where the match is weak. The size entry is marked missing in some rows and otherwise reads once, few, many or a size class.

v_gene: TRBV19; j_gene: TRBJ1-5; d_gene: .; len: 15; abundance: .; CDR3aa: CASSLTGTTGQPQHF; CDR3nt: TGTGCCAGTAGTCTCACCGGGACAACTGGACAGCCCCAGCATTTT
v_gene: TRBV11-2; j_gene: TRBJ2-3; d_gene: TRBD1; len: 14; abundance: .; CDR3aa: CASSPTGAGDTQYF; CDR3nt: TGTGCCAGCAGCCCGACAGGGGCGGGAGATACGCAGTATTTT
v_gene: TRBV10-3; j_gene: TRBJ1-6; d_gene: .; len: 13; abundance: .; CDR3aa: CAIRREPNSPLHF; CDR3nt: TGTGCCATCAGACGGGAGCCGAATTCACCCCTCCACTTT
v_gene: TRBV7-2; j_gene: TRBJ2-5; d_gene: .; len: 13; abundance: once; CDR3aa: CASSGSTKETQYF; CDR3nt: TGTGCCAGCAGCGGGAGTACTAAAGAGACCCAGTACTTC
v_gene: TRBV7-2; j_gene: TRBJ2-3; d_gene: TRBD1; len: 15; abundance: .; CDR3aa: CASSFGGQGRPTQYF; CDR3nt: TGTGCCAGCAGCTTTGGGGGACAGGGGAGACCGACGCAGTATTTT
v_gene: TRBV30; j_gene: TRBJ2-7; d_gene: .; len: 14; abundance: .; CDR3aa: CAASRDSGISEQYF; CDR3nt: TGTGCCGCTTCCCGGGACTCCGGGATTTCCGAGCAGTACTTC
v_gene: TRBV5-6; j_gene: TRBJ2-7; d_gene: .; len: 12; abundance: .; CDR3aa: CASSLAVSEQYF; CDR3nt: TGTGCCAGCAGCTTGGCGGTTTCCGAGCAGTACTTC
v_gene: TRBV9; j_gene: TRBJ2-7; d_gene: TRBD2; len: 16; abundance: medium-sized; CDR3aa: CASSALVAGAAYEQYF; CDR3nt: TGTGCCAGCAGCGCCCTCGTAGCGGGGGCTGCGTACGAGCAGTACTTC
v_gene: TRBV4-1; j_gene: TRBJ1-1; d_gene: TRBD1; len: 15; abundance: .; CDR3aa: CASSHGQGADTEAFF; CDR3nt: TGCGCCAGCAGCCATGGTCAGGGGGCAGACACTGAAGCTTTCTTT
v_gene: TRBV9; j_gene: TRBJ2-2; d_gene: .; len: 19; abundance: .; CDR3aa: CASSVAQATTLTNTGELFF; CDR3nt: TGTGCCAGCAGCGTGGCCCAGGCGACCACTCTCACGAACACCGGGGAGCTGTTTTTT
v_gene: TRBV6-5; j_gene: TRBJ2-1; d_gene: .; len: 15; abundance: .; CDR3aa: CASSSGGDSYNEQFF; CDR3nt: TGTGCCAGCAGTTCCGGTGGGGACTCCTACAATGAGCAGTTCTTC
v_gene: TRBV5-1; j_gene: TRBJ2-6; d_gene: .; len: 18; abundance: .; CDR3aa: CASSLAGSSFSGANVLTF; CDR3nt: TGCGCCAGCAGCTTGGCTGGCAGTTCCTTCTCTGGGGCCAACGTCCTGACTTTC
v_gene: TRBV7-3; j_gene: TRBJ2-3; d_gene: TRBD2; len: 16; abundance: once; CDR3aa: CASSLVGRGGADTQYF; CDR3nt: TGTGCCAGCAGCTTAGTAGGGCGGGGGGGCGCAGATACGCAGTATTTT
v_gene: TRBV5-1; j_gene: TRBJ1-4; d_gene: .; len: 15; abundance: .; CDR3aa: CASSREISTNEKLFF; CDR3nt: TGCGCCAGCAGTCGAGAAATTTCAACTAATGAAAAACTGTTTTTT
v_gene: TRBV11-1; j_gene: TRBJ2-7; d_gene: TRBD1; len: 14; abundance: .; CDR3aa: CASSADRSSYEQYF; CDR3nt: TGTGCCAGCAGCGCGGACAGGAGCTCCTACGAGCAGTACTTC
v_gene: TRBV2; j_gene: TRBJ1-4; d_gene: .; len: 13; abundance: .; CDR3aa: CASGEVGYEKLFF; CDR3nt: TGTGCCAGCGGGGAGGTTGGTTATGAAAAACTGTTTTTT
v_gene: TRBV6-4; j_gene: TRBJ1-4; d_gene: .; len: 13; abundance: .; CDR3aa: CASSDSGGEKLFF; CDR3nt: TGTGCCAGCAGTGACTCTGGGGGTGAAAAACTGTTTTTT
v_gene: TRBV4-2; j_gene: TRBJ2-2; d_gene: TRBD2; len: 21; abundance: .; CDR3aa: CASSQIGHPTSGEPDTGELFF; CDR3nt: TGTGCCAGCAGCCAGATAGGACACCCGACTAGCGGGGAGCCTGACACCGGGGAGCTGTTTTTT
v_gene: TRBV4-1; j_gene: TRBJ2-2; d_gene: TRBD2; len: 17; abundance: .; CDR3aa: CASSHSSGGPNTGELFF; CDR3nt: TGCGCCAGCAGCCATTCTAGCGGGGGGCCCAACACCGGGGAGCTGTTTTTT
v_gene: TRBV5-1; j_gene: TRBJ2-2; d_gene: .; len: 14; abundance: .; CDR3aa: CASMAGPNTGELFF; CDR3nt: TGCGCCAGCATGGCGGGGCCGAACACCGGGGAGCTGTTTTTT
v_gene: TRBV5-1; j_gene: TRBJ2-7; d_gene: TRBD2; len: 16; abundance: .; CDR3aa: CASSKLAGGSPNEQYF; CDR3nt: TGCGCCAGCAGCAAACTAGCGGGGGGATCCCCTAACGAGCAGTACTTC
v_gene: TRBV5-1; j_gene: TRBJ1-1; d_gene: .; len: 14; abundance: .; CDR3aa: CASSFGPENTEAFF; CDR3nt: TGCGCCAGCAGCTTTGGACCAGAGAACACTGAAGCTTTCTTT
v_gene: TRBV5-6; j_gene: TRBJ1-4; d_gene: .; len: 14; abundance: few; CDR3aa: CASSLPGPGEKLFF; CDR3nt: TGTGCCAGCAGCTTGCCGGGCCCTGGGGAAAAACTGTTTTTT
v_gene: TRBV7-2; j_gene: TRBJ1-2; d_gene: .; len: 18; abundance: .; CDR3aa: CASSLTATPGPANYGYTF; CDR3nt: TGTGCCAGCAGCCTTACAGCTACCCCGGGGCCAGCTAACTATGGCTACACCTTC
v_gene: TRBV30; j_gene: TRBJ1-6; d_gene: .; len: 12; abundance: .; CDR3aa: CAWSDGNSPLHF; CDR3nt: TGTGCCTGGAGTGACGGGAATTCACCCCTCCACTTT
v_gene: TRBV5-5; j_gene: TRBJ1-2; d_gene: TRBD1; len: 15; abundance: .; CDR3aa: CASRVQGARGHGYTF; CDR3nt: TGTGCCAGCAGGGTACAGGGGGCGCGGGGCCATGGCTACACCTTC
v_gene: TRBV11-2; j_gene: TRBJ1-2; d_gene: .; len: 15; abundance: .; CDR3aa: CASSLDRLTGYGYTF; CDR3nt: TGTGCCAGCAGCTTAGATCGGCTGACGGGCTATGGCTACACCTTC
v_gene: TRBV7-2; j_gene: TRBJ2-3; d_gene: .; len: 12; abundance: .; CDR3aa: CASSLLSDTQYF; CDR3nt: TGTGCCAGCAGCCTACTATCAGATACGCAGTATTTT
v_gene: TRBV5-1; j_gene: TRBJ1-4; d_gene: .; len: 15; abundance: .; CDR3aa: CASSLDSTTNEKLFF; CDR3nt: TGCGCCAGCAGCTTGGACTCGACAACTAATGAAAAACTGTTTTTT
v_gene: TRBV7-6; j_gene: TRBJ1-1; d_gene: .; len: 14; abundance: .; CDR3aa: CASSFSPLNTEAFF; CDR3nt: TGTGCCAGCAGCTTTAGCCCCCTGAACACTGAAGCTTTCTTT
v_gene: TRBV7-6; j_gene: TRBJ1-4; d_gene: .; len: 14; abundance: .; CDR3aa: CASSFLGPNEKLFF; CDR3nt: TGTGCCAGCAGCTTCCTGGGACCCAATGAAAAACTGTTTTTT
v_gene: TRBV4-2; j_gene: TRBJ1-3; d_gene: .; len: 13; abundance: .; CDR3aa: CASSQSGRNTIYF; CDR3nt: TGTGCCAGCAGCCAATCCGGAAGAAACACCATATATTTT
v_gene: TRBV9; j_gene: TRBJ2-3; d_gene: .; len: 13; abundance: .; CDR3aa: CASSASPTDTQYF; CDR3nt: TGTGCCAGCAGCGCCTCCCCCACAGATACGCAGTATTTT
v_gene: TRBV27; j_gene: TRBJ1-5; d_gene: .; len: 14; abundance: once; CDR3aa: CASRGVESHQPQHF; CDR3nt: TGTGCCAGCCGTGGTGTGGAGTCTCATCAGCCCCAGCATTTT
v_gene: TRBV7-3; j_gene: TRBJ2-3; d_gene: TRBD2; len: 16; abundance: .; CDR3aa: CASSPGLAGSTDTQYF; CDR3nt: TGTGCCAGCAGCCCGGGACTAGCGGGGAGCACAGATACGCAGTATTTT